This entry concerns a single T cell receptor beta chain. Produced via immunoSEQ multiplex PCR; TCRdb's table is partial and in-frame only. The sample carries about 270,000 clones, about 85% recorded once. This CDR3 is 18 amino acids long. V shed 1 base and J shed 2 bases, with 18 bases lying between them. Germline V lookup: CDR1 MGHRA, CDR2 YSYEKL. These data come from a study of blood T cell repertoires in COVID-19. Overall study: T cells, B-cell-depleted T cells, or PBMCs provided the cDNA or gDNA that served as material.

V is TRBV4-1 and J is TRBJ1-3; D possibly corresponds to TRBD1 (6 bases). Sequencing used PBMCs or T cells enriched from blood (not recorded which). The clonotype originates from a woman aged 45-60 years who had recovered from COVID-19. CDR3 amino acids: CASSQGPQGARAGNTIYF. CDR3 nucleotide sequence: TGCGCCAGCAGCCAAGGGCCACAGGGCGCTAGGGCTGGAAACACCATATATTTT.